The 18 T cell receptor beta chains given below trace back to one sample, sequenced in a study of cytomegalovirus exposure and HLA in healthy donors. 13 Jbeta primers and 60 Vbeta primers were used for the PCR. Some clones are missing from TCRdb's copy, which holds only in-frame ones; the method was immunoSEQ multiplex PCR. Of 150,000 to 200,000 clones in the sample, roughly four fifths were seen once. Specimen: PBMCs. The receptors shown here come from a woman aged 25 to 45 in good health and CMV-seronegative.

This CDR3 is CASSTGGRANEKLFF. CDR3 nucleotide sequence: TGTGCCAGCAGTACAGGGGGACGTGCTAATGAAAAACTGTTTTTT. The chain joins TRBV28 to TRBJ1-4, with TRBD1 identical over 8 bases. This CDR3 has 15 residues. Germline CDR1 is MDHEN and CDR2 is SYDVKM. Germline trimming cut 5 bases from V and 3 bases from J; bases unmatched to any gene: 5.

The table lists this clone with a few counts. This sequence joins TRBV7-2 and TRBJ1-5; TRBD1 agrees at 10 bases. There are 15 residues in the CDR3. V gave up 3 bases and J gave up 7 bases; unmatched junction bases: 6. Germline lookup yields CDR1 SGHTA and CDR2 FQGNSA. CDR3: CASSFHGTGDQPQHF. The CDR3 nucleotides are TGTGCCAGCAGCTTTCACGGGACAGGGGACCAGCCCCAGCATTTT.

The chain employs TRBV30 and TRBJ1-2; no reliable D call. The CDR3 runs 13 residues. The ends were cut back, 0 bases at V and 4 bases at J, with 9 bases in the middle. Germline V gene lookup returns CDR1 GTSNPN and CDR2 SVGIG (reference sequence). The CDR3 here is CAWSVKEVYGYTF. The CDR3 bases are TGTGCCTGGAGTGTAAAGGAGGTCTATGGCTACACCTTC.

In this sample, this clone turned up a few times. This rearrangement joins TRBV5-1 to TRBJ2-2, with D possibly TRBD1 on 5 matching bases. Germline CDR1 and CDR2: SGHRS and YFSETQ. The V end was cut by 0 bases, the J end by 3 bases, with 9 bases between. The CDR3 length is 15 residues. In nucleotides, the CDR3 is TGCGCCAGCAGCTTGGTAGGGGCCTACACCGGGGAGCTGTTTTTT. Protein sequence: CASSLVGAYTGELFF.

V is TRBV27 and J is TRBJ1-6; no reliable D call. Germline CDR1 reads MNHEY; CDR2 reads SMNVEV (reference sequence). The germline V and J ends were trimmed by 4 bases and 3 bases, with 10 bases remaining between them. This CDR3 contains 15 residues. The DNA for the CDR3 is TGTGCCAGCAGTTCCCCACACGTCTATAATTCACCCCTCCACTTT. Its translation: CASSSPHVYNSPLHF.

On this clone: One end of the junction fails to match germline, which may point to a read error. The J gene is TRBJ2-6, the V gene TRBV13, with D possibly TRBD1 on 5 matching bases. CDR3 length equals 15 residues. Germline CDR1 reads PRHDT; CDR2 reads FYEKMQ (reference sequence). Here the CDR3 reads CASSFRGSGANGLTF. CDR3 DNA sequence: TGTGCCAGCAGCTTTCGTGGCTCTGGGGCCAACGGCCTGACTTTC.

For the CDR3, the DNA is TGTGCCAGCAAACTAGGAGGGGCAAGTTGGGATCAGCCCCAGCATTTT. Protein product: CASKLGGASWDQPQHF. The chain employs TRBV19 and TRBJ1-5, with D perhaps matching TRBD1 (5 bases). CDR1 and CDR2 from the germline V gene are LNHDA and SQIVND (reference sequence). The V gene lost 9 bases and the J gene lost 5 bases, with 23 bases spanning the gap. The CDR3 has 16 residues.

The chain recombines TRBV19 with TRBJ1-5; D may be TRBD1 (5 bases). CDR3 length: 15 residues. Germline CDR1 reads LNHDA; CDR2 reads SQIVND (reference sequence). V was shortened by 0 bases and J by 8 bases, with 14 bases between the two germline ends. CDR3 coding DNA: TGTGCCAGTAGTATAGAGGTTGGGGGAGGAAAGCCCCAGCATTTT. Amino acids: CASSIEVGGGKPQHF.

This clone was seen only once. The chain joins TRBV11-1 to TRBJ2-2; 8 nucleotides align to TRBD1. Germline lookup yields CDR1 SGHAT and CDR2 FQDESV (reference sequence). The V gene end was trimmed by 2 bases and the J gene end by 2 bases; junction bases not matched to a gene: 7. The CDR3 loop spans 17 amino acids. The CDR3 coding sequence is TGTGCCAGCAGCTTAAACTTCGGGACAGGCAACACCGGGGAGCTGTTTTTT. It specifies CASSLNFGTGNTGELFF.

This clone occurred once. The J gene is TRBJ2-1, the V gene TRBV5-4, with 7 positions matching TRBD1. The CDR3 consists of 15 residues. V lost 3 bases, J lost 8 bases, and 11 bases stayed unmatched. CDR1 and CDR2 from the germline V gene are SGHNT and YYREEE (reference sequence). The CDR3 bases are TGTGCCAGCAGCTCCGGGACCGCAGGGGGTTATGAGCAGTTCTTC. Protein product: CASSSGTAGGYEQFF.

The chain has TRBV6-1 and TRBJ1-6, with D uncertain. The CDR3 is made up of 12 amino acids. Germline loops: CDR1 MNHNS, CDR2 SASEGT. With 6 bases removed from V and 19 bases from J, the gap between germline ends came to 19 bases. The CDR3 coding sequence is TGTGCCAGCAGCGATCCAACAGATCCGCTACACTTT. Protein: CASSDPTDPLHF.

The chain has TRBV7-9 and TRBJ1-2, with 12 positions matching TRBD1. This CDR3 is 17 amino acids long. Losses at the gene ends were 5 bases for V and 3 bases for J; bases not matched to a gene: 10. The V gene's germline CDR1 is SEHNR and CDR2 FQNEAQ (reference sequence). CDR3 nucleotide sequence: TGTGCCAGCAGCCCGGTCGGGACAGGGGGCGCGGACTATGGCTACACCTTC. Amino acids: CASSPVGTGGADYGYTF.

The CDR3 sequence: CASSQDTGAYEQYF. The CDR3 DNA sequence: TGCGCCAGCAGCCAAGACACCGGAGCCTACGAGCAGTACTTC. V gene TRBV4-1 combines with J gene TRBJ2-7; D is unclear. Germline V lookup: CDR1 MGHRA, CDR2 YSYEKL. CDR3 length equals 14 residues. Trimming removed 0 bases from V and 2 bases from J, with 8 bases in between.

The rearrangement links TRBV4-3 to TRBJ1-4; no definite D call. Germline CDR1 reads LGHNA; CDR2 reads YSLEER. This CDR3 has 15 residues. The V end was cut by 0 bases, the J end by 5 bases, with 10 bases between. CDR3 sequence: CASSQDPGNNEKLFF. Here the CDR3 DNA reads TGCGCCAGCAGCCAAGATCCCGGGAACAATGAAAAACTGTTTTTT.

This clone was observed a few times. The chain combines TRBV2 with TRBJ1-2, with 7 nucleotides matching TRBD1. This CDR3 is 14 amino acids long. V gave up 5 bases and J gave up 0 bases; unmatched junction bases: 3. Per germline, CDR1 SNHLY and CDR2 FYNNEI. CDR3 sequence: CASSPGQTNYGYTF. The CDR3 DNA reads as TGTGCCAGCAGTCCGGGACAGACTAACTATGGCTACACCTTC.

The table lists this clone with a few counts. The chain combines TRBV4-3 with TRBJ2-5, with D unresolved. This CDR3 has 16 residues. V lost 1 base and J 2 bases, leaving 14 bases between the germline ends. Per the germline V gene, CDR1 is LGHNA and CDR2 is YSLEER. The CDR3 reads CASSQGLPGTQETQYF. The DNA for the CDR3 is TGCGCCAGCAGCCAAGGCTTGCCAGGAACGCAAGAGACCCAGTACTTC.

The chain links TRBV7-3 to TRBJ2-1; the match to TRBD2 covers 16 bases. The CDR3 loop spans 16 amino acids. V shed 5 bases and J 6 bases; nucleotides not matched to a gene: 4. Germline V gene data show CDR1 as SGHTA and CDR2 as FQGTGA. The CDR3 nucleotides are TGTGCCAGCAGCGGGACTAGCGGGAGGGCCGTCAATGAGCAGTTCTTC. Protein sequence: CASSGTSGRAVNEQFF. Based on the CDR3 plus reference TRBV7-3 and TRBJ2-1, the full variable domain is GAGVSQTPSNKVTEKGKYVELRCDPISGHTALYWYRQSLGQGPEFLIYFQGTGAADDSGLPNDRFFAVRPEGSVSTLKIQRTERGDSAVYLCASSGTSGRAVNEQFFGPGTRLTVL.

The genes are TRBV5-8 and TRBJ2-1; no firm D call. V was cut by 5 bases and J by 7 bases, with 10 bases left in between. The CDR3 extends over 12 amino acids. Germline V gives CDR1 SGHTS, CDR2 YDEGEE. This CDR3 reads CASSPSPNEQFF. The CDR3 DNA reads as TGTGCCAGCAGTCCAAGCCCGAATGAGCAGTTCTTC.